This TCR beta chain was sequenced in a study of tumor-infiltrating lymphocytes in oesophageal squamous cell carcinoma. This clonotype was counted ten times or more. Each CDR3 protein is one row after TCRdb ran MiXCR on the PCR reads. This table holds 23,000 or so distinct CDR3 sequences, roughly two fifths found once. Trimming removed 0 bases from V and 4 bases from J, with 9 bases in between. This CDR3 has 14 amino acids. The source material was esophageal tumor tissue. The V gene is TRBV12-3 or TRBV12-4, the J gene TRBJ1-2; weak D call: TRBD1 (5 bases). This receptor was identified in a male donor with esophageal squamous cell carcinoma. CDR3: CASSLAGRIYGYTF. DNA of the CDR3: TGTGCCAGCAGTTTAGCGGGACGCATCTATGGCTACACCTTC.